The T cell receptor (beta chain) described here comes from a study of T cell clusters in autoimmune cytopenias. Multiplex touch-down PCR amplified TRB using TRB-A and TRB-B pools in one tube. TCRdb reprocessed the multiplex PCR reads and stores each CDR3 protein as one record, lacking DNA. The sample holds 8,500 to 9,000 distinct CDR3 sequences. The CDR3 contains 18 residues. Germline values: CDR1 MNHNS, CDR2 SASEGT. TRB amplification used roughly 250 ng of peripheral blood genomic DNA. The chain carries TRBV6-1 and TRBJ2-7; with no DNA, the TCRdb D assignment of TRBD1 cannot be verified. Sequenced: peripheral blood. The TCR comes from a human donor with an autoimmune cytopenia or autoimmune hepatitis (not recorded which). CDR3 amino acids: CASSEALGAGPRSYEQYF.